This TCR beta chain is from a study of shared clonotypes between healthy human individuals. Deep level was the assay's run setting. Each unsorted PBMC replicate got 300 ng genomic DNA, roughly 30,000 genomes. Assay used: immunoSEQ multiplex PCR; TCRdb lists only in-frame clones, some missing. The data contain about 500,000 clones, 77% of them singletons. Study-level results: Donors were few, which limited the genetic and exposure-history diversity represented.

The length of the CDR3 is 15 residues. Per germline, CDR1 LGHNA and CDR2 YSLEER. V was pared by 0 bases and J by 8 bases, with 3 bases of the junction left unmatched. Donors were healthy HIV-negative adults without recently reported acute infections or vaccinations. This clone was seen at least ten times. The antigen remains unidentified. Other nucleotide sequences in the sample specify the same CDR3. This receptor was obtained from a woman aged 40 to 49 in good health. Some clones in this sample may be carry-over from other donors' samples. Sequenced material: PBMCs. The chain recombines TRBV4-3 with TRBJ2-1; TRBD2 agrees at 11 bases. The CDR3 DNA reads TGCGCCAGCAGCCAAGATGCTAGCGGGAGGTATGAGCAGTTCTTC. This translates into CASSQDASGRYEQFF.